The 8 T cell receptor beta chains below come from one sample, sequenced in a study of control samples from healthy donors and cancer patients. The protocol was immunoSEQ multiplex PCR, while the TCRdb copy is restricted to in-frame clones and leaves out a portion. The sample holds 40,000 to 55,000 clones, about 93% seen once. Material: PBMCs. Receptor source: a woman aged 45-59 years with head and neck cancer.

This rearrangement joins TRBV9 to TRBJ2-1; D remains unclear. Germline assignment: CDR1 SGDLS and CDR2 YYNGEE. This CDR3 comprises 14 residues. V lost 0 bases to trimming and J lost 7 bases, with 11 bases between them. CDR3 protein: CASSVEGSTNEQFF. CDR3 nucleotides: TGTGCCAGCAGCGTAGAGGGTAGCACGAATGAGCAGTTCTTC. The whole variable domain, remainder taken from reference TRBV9 and TRBJ2-1, is DSGVTQTPKHLITATGQRVTLRCSPRSGDLSVYWYQQSLDQGLQFLIQYYNGEERAKGNILERFSAQQFPDLHSELNLSSLELGDSALYFCASSVEGSTNEQFFGPGTRLTVL.

This sequence joins TRBV5-5 and TRBJ1-5; D remains ambiguous. The CDR3 is 18 residues long. Between the trimmed V and J ends, which lost 2 bases and 0 bases, there was a span of 18 bases. Germline assignment: CDR1 SGHKS and CDR2 YYEKEE (reference sequence). The CDR3 DNA reads TGTGCCAGCAGCTTCCAAATGGTCCGATTCAGTAGCAATCAGCCCCAGCATTTT. This codes for CASSFQMVRFSSNQPQHF.

This chain joins TRBV7-2 and TRBJ2-4, with TRBD1 identical over 9 bases. The V gene end was trimmed by 4 bases and the J gene end by 1 base; junction bases not matched to a gene: 2. The germline CDR1 and CDR2 sequences are SGHTA and FQGNSA. CDR3 length: 15 residues. The CDR3 bases are TGTGCCAGCAGCTCCGGACAGGGGGCCAAAAACATTCAGTACTTC. As protein: CASSSGQGAKNIQYF.

This chain links TRBV30 with TRBJ1-6; no clear D. V was cut by 2 bases and J by 5 bases, with 13 bases left in between. Germline values: CDR1 GTSNPN, CDR2 SVGIG (reference sequence). The CDR3 runs to 15 residues. CDR3 protein: CAWSWVGRNNSPLHF. CDR3 bases: TGTGCCTGGAGTTGGGTCGGACGGAATAATTCACCCCTCCACTTT.

CDR3 sequence reads: CASSYTAEAFF. CDR3 DNA sequence: TGTGCCAGCAGTTACACGGCAGAAGCTTTCTTT. The chain couples TRBV6-2 or TRBV6-3 to TRBJ1-1; no clear D gene. Germline loops: CDR1 MNHEY, CDR2 SVGEGT. V shed 2 bases and J shed 8 bases, with 6 bases lying between them. The CDR3 is made up of 11 amino acids.

The rearrangement uses TRBV27 and TRBJ2-6, with 9 bases fitting TRBD1. CDR1 is MNHEY and CDR2 is SMNVEV in the germline V gene (reference sequence). Trimming removed 5 bases from V and 2 bases from J; junction bases left unmatched: 13. The CDR3 has 19 amino acids. The CDR3 nucleotides are TGTGCCAGCAGTCCCAACCACTTAGGACAGGGGACTGGGGCCAACGTCCTGACTTTC. This encodes CASSPNHLGQGTGANVLTF.

This chain links TRBV7-2 with TRBJ2-5, with a possible D match to TRBD2 (5 bases). The germline gives CDR1 SGHTA, CDR2 FQGNSA. Between the trimmed V and J ends, which lost 3 bases and 4 bases, there was a span of 12 bases. The CDR3 is made up of 14 amino acids. The CDR3 loop reads CASSLTRAGETQYF. The CDR3 nucleotides are TGTGCCAGCAGCTTGACGAGGGCCGGAGAGACCCAGTACTTC.

The chain has TRBV29-1 and TRBJ2-1, with TRBD2 matching over 13 bases. The germline V gene encodes CDR1 SQVTM and CDR2 ANQGSEA. Unmatched junction bases numbered 2, after V lost 0 bases and J lost 0 bases. The CDR3 totals 17 residues. The CDR3 DNA sequence: TGCAGCGTTGAAGATGGACTAGCGGGGGACTCCTACAATGAGCAGTTCTTC. It specifies CSVEDGLAGDSYNEQFF.